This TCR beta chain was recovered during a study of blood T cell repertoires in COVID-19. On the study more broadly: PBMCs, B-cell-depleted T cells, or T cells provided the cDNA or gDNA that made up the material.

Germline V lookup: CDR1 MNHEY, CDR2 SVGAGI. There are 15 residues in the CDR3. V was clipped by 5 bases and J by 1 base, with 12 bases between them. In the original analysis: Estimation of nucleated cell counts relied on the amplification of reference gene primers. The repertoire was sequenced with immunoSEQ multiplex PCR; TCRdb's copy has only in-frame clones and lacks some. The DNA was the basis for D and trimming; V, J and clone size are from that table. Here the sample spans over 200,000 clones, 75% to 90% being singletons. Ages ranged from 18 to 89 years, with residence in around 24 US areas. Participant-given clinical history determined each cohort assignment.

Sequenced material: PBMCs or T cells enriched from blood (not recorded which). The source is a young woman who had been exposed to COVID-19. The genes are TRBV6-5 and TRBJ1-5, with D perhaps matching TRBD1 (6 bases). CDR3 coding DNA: TGTGCCAGCAGTCCCTTTGACAGGAGCAATCAGCCCCAGCATTTT. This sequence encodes CASSPFDRSNQPQHF.